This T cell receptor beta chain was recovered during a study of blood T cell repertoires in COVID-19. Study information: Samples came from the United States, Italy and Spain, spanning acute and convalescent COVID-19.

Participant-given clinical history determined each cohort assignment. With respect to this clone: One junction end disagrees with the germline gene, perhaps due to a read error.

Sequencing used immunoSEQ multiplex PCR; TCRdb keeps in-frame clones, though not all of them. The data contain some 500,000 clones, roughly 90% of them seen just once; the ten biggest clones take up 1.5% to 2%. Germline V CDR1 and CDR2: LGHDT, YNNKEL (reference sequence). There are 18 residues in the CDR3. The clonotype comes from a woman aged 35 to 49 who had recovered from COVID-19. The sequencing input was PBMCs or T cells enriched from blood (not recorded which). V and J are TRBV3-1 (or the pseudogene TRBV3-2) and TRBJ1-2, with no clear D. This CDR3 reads CASSQGGSGVTISHGYTF. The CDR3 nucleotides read TGTGCCAGCAGCCAAGGCGGTAGCGGGGTTACTATCTCGCATGGGTACACCTTC.